These T cell receptor beta chains were read from a single sample in a study of technical replicates of blood from several donors. TCRdb's table, derived via immunoSEQ multiplex PCR, lists solely in-frame clones and lacks some. Of around 81,000 clones in the sample, approximately 96% were seen once. The sample was T cells isolated from PBMCs. Source of these receptors: a human donor in good health. Both conserved end residues are part of each CDR3. The D gene is left open where the match is weak. Clone size is given for some rows only: seen once, a few or many times, or a class if the clone is expanded.

D	V	J	size	CDR3	DNA
-	TRBV11-3	TRBJ1-1	once	CASSLQSDTEAFF	TGTGCCAGCAGCTTGCAGTCTGATACTGAAGCTTTCTTT
-	TRBV25-1	TRBJ1-4	-	CASSPRSAANEKLFF	TGTGCCAGCAGTCCGCGGTCCGCAGCTAATGAAAAACTGTTTTTT
-	TRBV19	TRBJ1-5	-	CASSTVHGDKPQHF	TGTGCCAGTAGTACCGTCCACGGGGATAAGCCCCAGCATTTT
TRBD1	TRBV6-5	TRBJ1-2	-	CASSAPGQGARGYTF	TGTGCCAGCAGCGCTCCGGGACAGGGGGCGCGAGGCTACACCTTC
TRBD1	TRBV7-9	TRBJ1-4	-	CASSPGQGTNEKLFF	TGTGCCAGCAGCCCCGGACAGGGAACTAATGAAAAACTGTTTTTT
-	TRBV19	TRBJ1-2	-	CATSLQGSYGYTF	TGTGCCACCAGCTTACAGGGATCCTATGGCTACACCTTC
-	TRBV5-1	TRBJ2-2	-	CASSLVGGTGELFF	TGCGCCAGCAGCTTGGTTGGGGGGACCGGGGAGCTGTTTTTT
TRBD1	TRBV30	TRBJ2-1	-	CAWSGDRVYNEQFF	TGTGCCTGGAGTGGGGACAGGGTCTACAATGAGCAGTTCTTC
TRBD1	TRBV19	TRBJ1-1	-	CASKDRGGRAFF	TGTGCCAGTAAGGACAGGGGAGGTAGAGCTTTCTTT
-	TRBV6-1	TRBJ1-2	-	CASRADRTNYGYTF	TGTGCCAGCAGAGCCGACAGGACCAACTATGGCTACACCTTC
TRBD2	TRBV4-1	TRBJ2-5	-	CASSQTLAGSGETQYF	TGCGCCAGCAGCCAAACGCTAGCGGGCTCCGGGGAGACCCAGTACTTC
TRBD1	TRBV13	TRBJ2-2	-	CASSIRGQLNTGELFF	TGTGCCAGCAGCATACGGGGACAGTTAAACACCGGGGAGCTGTTTTTT
-	TRBV29-1	TRBJ1-1	-	CSGGGAENTEAFF	TGCAGCGGAGGGGGGGCAGAGAACACTGAAGCTTTCTTT
-	TRBV20-1	TRBJ1-1	-	CSARTYTEAFF	TGCAGTGCGCGGACTTACACTGAAGCTTTCTTT
-	TRBV28	TRBJ2-1	-	CASSPARGVYNEQFF	TGTGCCAGCAGTCCCGCCAGGGGAGTTTACAATGAGCAGTTCTTC
-	TRBV9	TRBJ2-7	-	CASSANNEQYF	TGTGCCAGCAGCGCCAACAACGAGCAGTACTTC
-	TRBV28	TRBJ1-2	-	CASWEGVSNGYTF	TGTGCCAGCTGGGAGGGGGTTTCTAATGGCTACACCTTC
-	TRBV28	TRBJ1-1	few	CASSFLGRNTEAFF	TGTGCCAGCAGTTTCCTCGGGAGAAACACTGAAGCTTTCTTT
TRBD1	TRBV7-9	TRBJ1-5	once	CASSHRGSNQPQHF	TGTGCCAGCAGCCACAGGGGAAGTAATCAGCCCCAGCATTTT
TRBD1	TRBV4-2	TRBJ2-3	-	CASSHPGQGIRDTQYF	TGTGCCAGCAGCCACCCGGGACAGGGGATTAGAGATACGCAGTATTTT
-	TRBV9	TRBJ1-2	-	CASSVIQGRGYTF	TGTGCCAGCAGCGTCATCCAGGGGAGAGGCTACACCTTC
TRBD1	TRBV5-1	TRBJ2-2	-	CASSLLQGADTGELFF	TGCGCCAGCAGCTTATTACAGGGGGCTGACACCGGGGAGCTGTTTTTT
-	TRBV5-4	TRBJ2-6	-	CASSLGGDFSGANVLTF	TGTGCCAGCAGCTTGGGGGGGGATTTCTCTGGGGCCAACGTCCTGACTTTC
-	TRBV29-1	TRBJ2-4	-	CSVEVRDKNIQYF	TGCAGCGTTGAGGTGAGGGATAAAAACATTCAGTACTTC
-	TRBV6-6	TRBJ1-5	-	CASSYFGVAQHF	TGTGCCAGCAGTTACTTCGGGGTAGCCCAGCATTTT
-	TRBV6-1	TRBJ2-2	-	CASRGGPSTGELFF	TGTGCCAGCAGAGGAGGGCCGAGTACCGGGGAGCTGTTTTTT
TRBD2	TRBV7-2	TRBJ2-1	-	CASSLRAGEWGSYNEQFF	TGTGCCAGCAGCCTCCGAGCGGGAGAATGGGGCTCCTACAATGAGCAGTTCTTC
TRBD1	TRBV18	TRBJ1-2	-	CASSPTPGQGEYGYTF	TGTGCCAGCTCACCTACTCCCGGACAGGGAGAGTATGGCTACACCTTC
-	TRBV11-2	TRBJ2-3	once	CASSLDSRADTQYF	TGTGCCAGCAGCTTAGATTCCAGGGCAGATACGCAGTATTTT
TRBD1	TRBV6-5	TRBJ2-2	-	CASSQTGSTGELFF	TGTGCCAGCAGTCAGACAGGGAGTACCGGGGAGCTGTTTTTT
TRBD1	TRBV28	TRBJ1-3	-	CASSLFNLSQGASGNTIYF	TGTGCCAGCAGTTTATTTAATCTTTCTCAGGGGGCATCTGGAAACACCATATATTTT
-	TRBV5-1	TRBJ1-1	-	CASSLSGRTEAFF	TGCGCCAGCAGCCTTTCAGGGAGGACTGAAGCTTTCTTT
TRBD1	TRBV11-3	TRBJ2-7	-	CASSALRDRGDEQYF	TGTGCCAGCAGCGCACTCCGGGACAGAGGGGACGAGCAGTACTTC
TRBD2	TRBV9	TRBJ2-1	once	CASSVGPRTSASSYNEQFF	TGTGCCAGCAGCGTAGGCCCCAGGACTAGCGCAAGCTCCTACAATGAGCAGTTCTTC
TRBD2	TRBV7-2	TRBJ2-1	-	CASSLVGTSGIDEQFF	TGTGCCAGCAGCTTAGTTGGGACTAGCGGAATAGATGAGCAGTTCTTC
-	TRBV6-6	TRBJ2-1	-	CASSYRQALNEQFF	TGTGCCAGCAGTTACCGGCAGGCTCTGAATGAGCAGTTCTTC
-	TRBV15	TRBJ1-4	-	CATSRMDSFNEKLFF	TGTGCCACCAGCAGAATGGACAGCTTTAATGAAAAACTGTTTTTT
-	TRBV4-2	TRBJ1-3	-	CASSPRYQSSGNTIYF	TGTGCCAGCAGCCCCAGGTACCAGAGCTCTGGAAACACCATATATTTT
-	TRBV6-1	TRBJ1-3	once	CASSETISGNTIYF	TGTGCCAGCAGTGAAACTATCTCTGGAAACACCATATATTTT
TRBD2	TRBV5-1	TRBJ2-1	-	CASSLGAGELNEQFF	TGCGCCAGCAGCTTGGGGGCGGGAGAGCTTAATGAGCAGTTCTTC
-	TRBV21-1	TRBJ2-7	-	CASSLIRGGSIYEQYF	TGTGCCAGCAGCCTAATTAGGGGGGGGAGTATCTACGAGCAGTACTTC
-	TRBV29-1	TRBJ1-3	-	CSVTQGDSGNTIYF	TGCAGCGTAACACAGGGAGACTCTGGAAACACCATATATTTT
-	TRBV5-1	TRBJ2-3	-	CASSLGGGSSTDTQYF	TGCGCCAGCAGCTTGGGCGGGGGCTCGTCGACAGATACGCAGTATTTT
-	TRBV7-9	TRBJ2-2	-	CASSLELEIDTGELFF	TGTGCCAGCAGCTTAGAACTAGAAATCGACACCGGGGAGCTGTTTTTT
-	TRBV14	TRBJ1-3	-	CASSPHAKPSGNTIYF	TGTGCCAGCAGCCCGCATGCTAAACCCTCTGGAAACACCATATATTTT
-	TRBV14	TRBJ2-7	-	CASSQDATYEQYF	TGTGCCAGCAGCCAAGACGCGACTTACGAGCAGTACTTC
-	TRBV10-3	TRBJ2-3	-	CAVATGSSTDTQYF	TGTGCCGTCGCGACCGGGAGCAGCACAGATACGCAGTATTTT
-	TRBV7-9	TRBJ2-7	-	CASSLDSAGASYEQYF	TGTGCCAGCAGCTTAGATTCTGCGGGGGCCTCCTACGAGCAGTACTTC